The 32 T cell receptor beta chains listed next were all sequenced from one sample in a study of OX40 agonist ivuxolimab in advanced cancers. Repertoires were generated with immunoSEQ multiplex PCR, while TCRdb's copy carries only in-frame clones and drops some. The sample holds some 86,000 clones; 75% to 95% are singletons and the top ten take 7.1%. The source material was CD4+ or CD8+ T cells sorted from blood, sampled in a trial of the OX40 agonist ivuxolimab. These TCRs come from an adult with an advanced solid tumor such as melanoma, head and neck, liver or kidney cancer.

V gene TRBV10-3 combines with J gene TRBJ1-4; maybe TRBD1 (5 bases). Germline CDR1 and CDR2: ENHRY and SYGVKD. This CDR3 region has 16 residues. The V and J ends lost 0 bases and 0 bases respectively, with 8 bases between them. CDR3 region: CAISESGGPTNEKLFF. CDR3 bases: TGTGCCATCAGTGAGTCTGGGGGTCCAACTAATGAAAAACTGTTTTTT.

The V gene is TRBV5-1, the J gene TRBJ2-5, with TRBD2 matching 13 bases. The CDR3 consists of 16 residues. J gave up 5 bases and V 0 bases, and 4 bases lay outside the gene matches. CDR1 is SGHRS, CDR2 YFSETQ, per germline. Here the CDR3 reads CASSLGLAGGDETQYF. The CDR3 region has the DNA TGCGCCAGCAGCTTGGGACTAGCGGGAGGCGATGAGACCCAGTACTTC.

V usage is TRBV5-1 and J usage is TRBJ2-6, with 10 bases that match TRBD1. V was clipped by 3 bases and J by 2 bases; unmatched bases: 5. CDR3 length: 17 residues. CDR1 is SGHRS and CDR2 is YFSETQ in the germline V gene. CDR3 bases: TGCGCCAGCAGCTCACGACAGGGGGCGACTGGGGCCAACGTCCTGACTTTC. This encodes CASSSRQGATGANVLTF.

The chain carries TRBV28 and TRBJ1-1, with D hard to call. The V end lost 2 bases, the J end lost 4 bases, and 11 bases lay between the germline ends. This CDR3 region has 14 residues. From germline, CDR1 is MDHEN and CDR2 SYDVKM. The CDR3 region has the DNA TGTGCCAGCAGTTTAACCTATCTGGGCACTGAAGCTTTCTTT. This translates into CASSLTYLGTEAFF.

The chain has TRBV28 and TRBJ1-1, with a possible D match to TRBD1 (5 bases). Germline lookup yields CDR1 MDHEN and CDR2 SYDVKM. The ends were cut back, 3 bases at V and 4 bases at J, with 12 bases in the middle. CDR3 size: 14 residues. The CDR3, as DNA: TGTGCCAGCAGTTTCACGGGGGATTCCACTGAAGCTTTCTTT. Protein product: CASSFTGDSTEAFF.

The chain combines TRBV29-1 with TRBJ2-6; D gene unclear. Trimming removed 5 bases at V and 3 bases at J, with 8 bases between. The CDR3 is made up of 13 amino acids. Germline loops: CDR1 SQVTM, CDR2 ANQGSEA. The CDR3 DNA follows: TGCAGCGTTTGGGATCTTGGGGCCAACGTCCTGACTTTC. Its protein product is CSVWDLGANVLTF.

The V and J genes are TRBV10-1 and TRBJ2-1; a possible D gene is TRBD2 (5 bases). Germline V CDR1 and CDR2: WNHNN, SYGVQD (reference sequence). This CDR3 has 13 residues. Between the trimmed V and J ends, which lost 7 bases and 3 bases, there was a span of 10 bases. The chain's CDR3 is CASTMRDYNEQFF. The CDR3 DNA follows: TGCGCCAGCACCATGAGGGACTACAATGAGCAGTTCTTC.

As DNA, the CDR3 is TGCGCCAGCAGCAGGACCCCGGGACAGGGACCCACAGATACGCAGTATTTT. Translation gives CASSRTPGQGPTDTQYF. The chain recombines TRBV5-1 with TRBJ2-3; 9 positions match TRBD1. The J segment lost 2 bases and the V segment lost 4 bases, leaving 11 bases of the junction unmatched. Germline lookup yields CDR1 SGHRS and CDR2 YFSETQ. This CDR3 contains 17 residues.

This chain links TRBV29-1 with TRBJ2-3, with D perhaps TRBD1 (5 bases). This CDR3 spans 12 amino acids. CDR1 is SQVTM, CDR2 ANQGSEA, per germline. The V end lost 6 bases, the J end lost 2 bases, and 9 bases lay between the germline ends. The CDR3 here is CSVDGHTDTQYF. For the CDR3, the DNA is TGCAGCGTCGACGGACACACAGATACGCAGTATTTT.

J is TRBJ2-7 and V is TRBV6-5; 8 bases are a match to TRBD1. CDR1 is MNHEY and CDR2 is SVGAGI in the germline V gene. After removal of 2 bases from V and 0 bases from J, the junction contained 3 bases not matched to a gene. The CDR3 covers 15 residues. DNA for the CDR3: TGTGCCAGCAGTTACGGGGACAGGCCCTCCTACGAGCAGTACTTC. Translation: CASSYGDRPSYEQYF.

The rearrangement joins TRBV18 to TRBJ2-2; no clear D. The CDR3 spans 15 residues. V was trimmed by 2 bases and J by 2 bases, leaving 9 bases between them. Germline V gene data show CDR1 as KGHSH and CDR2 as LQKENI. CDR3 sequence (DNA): TGTGCCAGCTCACCAGGGGTACGCAACACCGGGGAGCTGTTTTTT. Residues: CASSPGVRNTGELFF.

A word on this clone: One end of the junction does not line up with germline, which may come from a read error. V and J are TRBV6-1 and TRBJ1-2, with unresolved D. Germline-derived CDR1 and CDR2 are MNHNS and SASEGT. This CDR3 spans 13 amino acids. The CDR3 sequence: CASREDANYGYTF. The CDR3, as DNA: TGTGCCAGCAGGGAAGACGCTAACTATGGCTACACCTTC.

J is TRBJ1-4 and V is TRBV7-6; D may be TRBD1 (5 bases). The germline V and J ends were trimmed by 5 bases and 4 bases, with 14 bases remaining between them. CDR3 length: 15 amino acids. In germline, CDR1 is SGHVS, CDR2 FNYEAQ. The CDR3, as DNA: TGTGCCAGCAGCGCGGGGACGGGTCTTAATGAAAAACTGTTTTTT. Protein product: CASSAGTGLNEKLFF. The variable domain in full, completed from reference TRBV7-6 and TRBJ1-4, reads GAGVSQSPRYKVTKRGQDVALRCDPISGHVSLYWYRQALGQGPEFLTYFNYEAQQDKSGLPNDRFSAERPEGSISTLTIQRTEQRDSAMYRCASSAGTGLNEKLFFGSGTQLSVL.

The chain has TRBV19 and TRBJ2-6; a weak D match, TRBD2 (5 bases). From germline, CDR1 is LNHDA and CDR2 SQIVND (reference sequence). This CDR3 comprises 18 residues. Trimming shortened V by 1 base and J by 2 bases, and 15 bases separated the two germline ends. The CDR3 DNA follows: TGTGCCAGTAGTATAGCGAGGGCCACAATGGCTGGGGCCAACGTCCTGACTTTC. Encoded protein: CASSIARATMAGANVLTF.

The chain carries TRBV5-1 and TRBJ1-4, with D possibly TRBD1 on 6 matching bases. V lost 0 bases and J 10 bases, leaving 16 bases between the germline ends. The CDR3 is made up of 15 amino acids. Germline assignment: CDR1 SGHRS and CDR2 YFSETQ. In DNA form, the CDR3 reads TGCGCCAGCAGCTTGGAGGGGGGTCCAAACGGAAAACTGTTTTTT. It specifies CASSLEGGPNGKLFF.

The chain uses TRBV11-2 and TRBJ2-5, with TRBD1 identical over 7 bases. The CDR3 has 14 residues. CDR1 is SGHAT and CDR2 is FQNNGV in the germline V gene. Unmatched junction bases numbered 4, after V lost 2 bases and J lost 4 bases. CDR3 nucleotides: TGTGCCAGCAGCTTATCGACAGGGCCAGAGACCCAGTACTTC. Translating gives CASSLSTGPETQYF.

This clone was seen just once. Here the CDR3 DNA reads TGTGCCAGTAGTCCTTCGACTGGATCCTACAATGAGCAGTTCTTC. It codes for CASSPSTGSYNEQFF. The chain is built from TRBV19 and TRBJ2-1; no clear D. CDR1 and CDR2 (germline): LNHDA, SQIVND (reference sequence). Trimming pared 5 bases from V and 1 base from J, leaving 12 bases between. The CDR3 sequence is 15 residues long.

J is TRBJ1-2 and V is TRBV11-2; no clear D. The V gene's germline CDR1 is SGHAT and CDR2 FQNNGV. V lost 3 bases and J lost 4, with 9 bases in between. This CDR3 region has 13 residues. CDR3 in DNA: TGTGCCAGCAGCTTCAGTGAAAGCTATGGCTACACCTTC. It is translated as CASSFSESYGYTF. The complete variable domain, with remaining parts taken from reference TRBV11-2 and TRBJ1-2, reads EAGVAQSPRYKIIEKRQSVAFWCNPISGHATLYWYQQILGQGPKLLIQFQNNGVVDDSQLPKDRFSAERLKGVDSTLKIQPAKLEDSAVYLCASSFSESYGYTFGSGTRLTVV.

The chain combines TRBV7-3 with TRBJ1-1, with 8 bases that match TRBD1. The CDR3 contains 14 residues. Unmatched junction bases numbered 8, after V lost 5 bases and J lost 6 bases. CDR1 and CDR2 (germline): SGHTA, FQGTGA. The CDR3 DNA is TGTGCCAGCAGCGCTACAGGGGGTCGCCCTGAAGCTTTCTTT. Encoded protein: CASSATGGRPEAFF.

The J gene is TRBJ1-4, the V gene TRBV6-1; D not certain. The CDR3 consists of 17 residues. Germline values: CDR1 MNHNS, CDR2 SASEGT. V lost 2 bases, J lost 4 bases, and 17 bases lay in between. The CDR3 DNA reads TGTGCCAGCAGTGAAAGGTGGAGGGCAGCCGTTAATGAAAAACTGTTTTTT. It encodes CASSERWRAAVNEKLFF.

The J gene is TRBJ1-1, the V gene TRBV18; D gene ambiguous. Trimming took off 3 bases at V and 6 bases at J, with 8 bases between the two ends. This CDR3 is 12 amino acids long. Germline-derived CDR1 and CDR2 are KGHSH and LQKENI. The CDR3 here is CASSPRTPEAFF. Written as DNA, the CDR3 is TGTGCCAGCTCACCCAGGACGCCTGAAGCTTTCTTT.

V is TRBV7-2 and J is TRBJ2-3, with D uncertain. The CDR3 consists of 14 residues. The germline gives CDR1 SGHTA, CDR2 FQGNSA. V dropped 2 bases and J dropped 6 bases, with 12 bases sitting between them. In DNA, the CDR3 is TGTGCCAGCAGCTTAATCGTCGACTCGGATACGCAGTATTTT. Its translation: CASSLIVDSDTQYF.

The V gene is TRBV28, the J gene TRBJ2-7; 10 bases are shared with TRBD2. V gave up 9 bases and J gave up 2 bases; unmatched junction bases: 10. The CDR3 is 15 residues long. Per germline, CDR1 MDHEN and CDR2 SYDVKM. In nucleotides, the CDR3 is TGTGCCAGTACATCTAGCGGGAGTCACACCTACGAGCAGTACTTC. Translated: CASTSSGSHTYEQYF.

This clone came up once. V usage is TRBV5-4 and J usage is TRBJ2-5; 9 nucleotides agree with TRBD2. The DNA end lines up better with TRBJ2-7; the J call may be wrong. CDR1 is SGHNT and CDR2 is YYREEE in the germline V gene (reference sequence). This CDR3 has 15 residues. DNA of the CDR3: TGTGCCAGCAGCGGTAGGACTAGCGACTCCTACGAGCAGTACTTC. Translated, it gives CASSGRTSDSYEQYF.

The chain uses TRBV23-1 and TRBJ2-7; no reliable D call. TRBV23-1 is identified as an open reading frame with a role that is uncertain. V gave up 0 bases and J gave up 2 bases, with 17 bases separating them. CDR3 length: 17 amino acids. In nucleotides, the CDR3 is TGCGCCAGCAGTCAATCCGTTTTGGCCGTTTTTCCCTACGAGCAGTACTTC. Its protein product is CASSQSVLAVFPYEQYF.

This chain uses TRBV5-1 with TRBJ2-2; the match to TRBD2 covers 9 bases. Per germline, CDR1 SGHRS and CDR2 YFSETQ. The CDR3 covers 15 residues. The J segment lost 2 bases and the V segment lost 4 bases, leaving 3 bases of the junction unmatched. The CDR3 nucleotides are TGCGCCAGCAGCAATAGCGGGGGTAACACCGGGGAGCTGTTTTTT. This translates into CASSNSGGNTGELFF. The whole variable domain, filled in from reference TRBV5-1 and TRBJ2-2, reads KAGVTQTPRYLIKTRGQQVTLSCSPISGHRSVSWYQQTPGQGLQFLFEYFSETQRNKGNFPGRFSGRQFSNSRSEMNVSTLELGDSALYLCASSNSGGNTGELFFGEGSRLTVL.

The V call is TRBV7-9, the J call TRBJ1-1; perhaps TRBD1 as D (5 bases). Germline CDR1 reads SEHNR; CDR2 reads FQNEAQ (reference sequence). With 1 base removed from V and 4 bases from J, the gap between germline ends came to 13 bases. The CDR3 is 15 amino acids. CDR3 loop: CASSLGAGRGTEAFF. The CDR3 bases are TGTGCCAGCAGCTTAGGGGCAGGGAGGGGCACTGAAGCTTTCTTT. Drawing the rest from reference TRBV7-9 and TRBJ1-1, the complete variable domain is DTGVSQNPRHKITKRGQNVTFRCDPISEHNRLYWYRQTLGQGPEFLTYFQNEAQLEKSRLLSDRFSAERPKGSFSTLEIQRTEQGDSAMYLCASSLGAGRGTEAFFGQGTRLTVV.

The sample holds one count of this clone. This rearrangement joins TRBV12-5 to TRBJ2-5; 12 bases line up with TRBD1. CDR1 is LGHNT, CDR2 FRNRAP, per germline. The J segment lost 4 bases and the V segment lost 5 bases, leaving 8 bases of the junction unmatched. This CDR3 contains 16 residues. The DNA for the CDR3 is TGTGCTAGTGGTAAATCCGGGACAGGGGGCCGAGAGACCCAGTACTTC. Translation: CASGKSGTGGRETQYF. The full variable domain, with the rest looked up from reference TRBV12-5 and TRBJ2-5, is DARVTQTPRHKVTEMGQEVTMRCQPILGHNTVFWYRQTMMQGLELLAYFRNRAPLDDSGMPKDRFSAEMPDATLATLKIQPSEPRDSAVYFCASGKSGTGGRETQYFGPGTRLLVL.

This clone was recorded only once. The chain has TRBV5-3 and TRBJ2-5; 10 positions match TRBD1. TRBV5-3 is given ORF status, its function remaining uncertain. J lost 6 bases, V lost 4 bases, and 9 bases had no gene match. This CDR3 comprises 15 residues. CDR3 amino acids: CARSTLGQGCKTQYF. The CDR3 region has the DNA TGTGCCAGAAGCACGCTGGGACAGGGGTGCAAGACCCAGTACTTC.

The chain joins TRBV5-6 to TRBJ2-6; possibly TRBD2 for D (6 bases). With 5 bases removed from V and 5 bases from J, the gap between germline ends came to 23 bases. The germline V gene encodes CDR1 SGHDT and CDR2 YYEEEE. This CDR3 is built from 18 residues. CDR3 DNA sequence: TGTGCCAGCAGTCATACAACTCAGGGACTCCTCTGGGCCAACGTCCTGACTTTC. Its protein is CASSHTTQGLLWANVLTF. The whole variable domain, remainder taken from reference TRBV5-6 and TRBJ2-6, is DAGVTQSPTHLIKTRGQQVTLRCSPKSGHDTVSWYQQALGQGPQFIFQYYEEEERQRGNFPDRFSGHQFPNYSSELNVNALLLGDSALYLCASSHTTQGLLWANVLTFGAGSRLTVL.

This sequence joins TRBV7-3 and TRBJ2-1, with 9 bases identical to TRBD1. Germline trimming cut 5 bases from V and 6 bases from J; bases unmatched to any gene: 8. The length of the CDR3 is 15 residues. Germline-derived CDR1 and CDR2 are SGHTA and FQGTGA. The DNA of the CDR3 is TGTGCCAGCAGCCCGACGGGACAGGGCGGCAATGAGCAGTTCTTC. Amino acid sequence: CASSPTGQGGNEQFF.

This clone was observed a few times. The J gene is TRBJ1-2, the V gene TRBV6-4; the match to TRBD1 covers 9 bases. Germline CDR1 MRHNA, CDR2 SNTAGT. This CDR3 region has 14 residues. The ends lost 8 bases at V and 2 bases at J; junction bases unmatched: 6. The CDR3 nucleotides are TGTGCCAGCCGGGACAGGGCGCCCAACTATGGCTACACCTTC. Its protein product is CASRDRAPNYGYTF.